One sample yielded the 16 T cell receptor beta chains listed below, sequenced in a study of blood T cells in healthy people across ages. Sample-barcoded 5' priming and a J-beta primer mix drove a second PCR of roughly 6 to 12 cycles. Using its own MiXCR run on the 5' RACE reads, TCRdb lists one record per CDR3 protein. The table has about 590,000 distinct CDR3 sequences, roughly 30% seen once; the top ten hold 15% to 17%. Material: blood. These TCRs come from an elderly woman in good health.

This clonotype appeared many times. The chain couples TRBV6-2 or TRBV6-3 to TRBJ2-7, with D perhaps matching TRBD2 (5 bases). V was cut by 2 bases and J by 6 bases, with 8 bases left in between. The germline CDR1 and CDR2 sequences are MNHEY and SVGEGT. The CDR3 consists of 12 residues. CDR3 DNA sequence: TGTGCCAGCAGTTACACGGGATTCGAGCAGTACTTC. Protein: CASSYTGFEQYF.

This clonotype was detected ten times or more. Here the CDR3 reads CASSPVGDLSTDTQYF. CDR3 coding DNA: TGTGCCAGCAGCCCCGTCGGGGACCTTAGCACAGATACGCAGTATTTT. J is TRBJ2-3 and V is TRBV7-9; D tentatively reads TRBD1 or TRBD2 (5 bases each). V was cut by 5 bases and J by 0 bases, with 15 bases left in between. This CDR3 comprises 16 residues. CDR1 SEHNR and CDR2 FQNEAQ come from the germline V gene (reference sequence).

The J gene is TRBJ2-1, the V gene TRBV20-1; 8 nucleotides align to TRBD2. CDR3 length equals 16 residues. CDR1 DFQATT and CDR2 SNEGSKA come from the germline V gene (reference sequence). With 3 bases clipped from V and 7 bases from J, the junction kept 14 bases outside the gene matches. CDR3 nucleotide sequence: TGCAGTGCTAGTGGCCCCTCGCTAGCGGGTGTTAATGAGCAGTTCTTC. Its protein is CSASGPSLAGVNEQFF.

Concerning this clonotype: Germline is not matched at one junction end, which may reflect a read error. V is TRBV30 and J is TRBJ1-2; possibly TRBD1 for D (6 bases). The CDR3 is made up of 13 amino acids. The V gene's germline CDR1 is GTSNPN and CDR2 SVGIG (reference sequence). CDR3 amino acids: CARRARGNYGYTF. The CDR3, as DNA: TGTGCCCGGAGGGCCAGGGGAAACTATGGCTACACCTTC.

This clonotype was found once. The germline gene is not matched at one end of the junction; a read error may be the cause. CDR3 loop: CAISESTSLVADTQYF. CDR3 coding DNA: TGTGCCATCAGCGAGTCTACCTCGTTGGTGGCAGATACGCAGTATTTT. This rearrangement joins TRBV10-3 to TRBJ2-3; D gene uncertain. CDR3 length: 16 residues. Germline values: CDR1 ENHRY, CDR2 SYGVKD.

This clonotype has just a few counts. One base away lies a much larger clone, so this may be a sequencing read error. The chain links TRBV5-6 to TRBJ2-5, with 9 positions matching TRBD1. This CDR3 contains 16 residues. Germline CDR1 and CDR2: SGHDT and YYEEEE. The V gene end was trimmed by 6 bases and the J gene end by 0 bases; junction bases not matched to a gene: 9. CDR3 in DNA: TGTGCCAGCAACCGAAGGGGGACAGGGCACCAAGAGACCCAGTACTTC. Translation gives CASNRRGTGHQETQYF.

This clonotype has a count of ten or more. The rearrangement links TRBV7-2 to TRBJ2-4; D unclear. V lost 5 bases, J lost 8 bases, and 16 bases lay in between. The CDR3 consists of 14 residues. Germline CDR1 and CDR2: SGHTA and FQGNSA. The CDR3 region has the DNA TGTGCCAGCAGCACACACTCAGCGTCGGACATTCAGTACTTC. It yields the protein CASSTHSASDIQYF.

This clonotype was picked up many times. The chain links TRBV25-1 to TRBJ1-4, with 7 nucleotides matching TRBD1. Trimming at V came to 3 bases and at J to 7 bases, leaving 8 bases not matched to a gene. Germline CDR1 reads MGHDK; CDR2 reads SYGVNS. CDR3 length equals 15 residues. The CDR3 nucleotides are TGTGCCAGCAGTGAGGCGGCAGGGGGGGGTGAAAAACTGTTTTTT. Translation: CASSEAAGGGEKLFF.

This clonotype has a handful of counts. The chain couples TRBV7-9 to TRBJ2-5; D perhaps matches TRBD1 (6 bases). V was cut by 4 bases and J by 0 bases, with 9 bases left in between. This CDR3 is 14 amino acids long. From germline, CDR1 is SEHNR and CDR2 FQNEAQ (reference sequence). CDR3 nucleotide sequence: TGTGCCAGCAGCTCATACAGGGACCAAGAGACCCAGTACTTC. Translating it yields CASSSYRDQETQYF.

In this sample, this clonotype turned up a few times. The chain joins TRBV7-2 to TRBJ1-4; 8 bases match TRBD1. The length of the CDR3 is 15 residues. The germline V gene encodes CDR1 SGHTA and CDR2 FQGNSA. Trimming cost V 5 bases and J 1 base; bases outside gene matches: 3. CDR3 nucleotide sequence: TGTGCCAGCAGCCCCGACAGGGGAACTAATGAAAAACTGTTTTTT. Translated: CASSPDRGTNEKLFF.

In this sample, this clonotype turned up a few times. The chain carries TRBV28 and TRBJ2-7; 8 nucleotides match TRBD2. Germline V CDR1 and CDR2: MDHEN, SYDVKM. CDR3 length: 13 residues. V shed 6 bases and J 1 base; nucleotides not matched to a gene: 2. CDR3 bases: TGTGCCAGCAGAACTAGCGGTTCCTACGAGCAGTACTTC. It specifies CASRTSGSYEQYF.

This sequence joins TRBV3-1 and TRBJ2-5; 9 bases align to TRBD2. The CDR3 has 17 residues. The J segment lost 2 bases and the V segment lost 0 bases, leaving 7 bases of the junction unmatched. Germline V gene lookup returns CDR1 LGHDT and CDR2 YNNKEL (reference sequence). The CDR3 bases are TGTGCCAGCAGCCAAGATATGGTAGCGGGGGTGCAAGAGACCCAGTACTTC. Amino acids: CASSQDMVAGVQETQYF.

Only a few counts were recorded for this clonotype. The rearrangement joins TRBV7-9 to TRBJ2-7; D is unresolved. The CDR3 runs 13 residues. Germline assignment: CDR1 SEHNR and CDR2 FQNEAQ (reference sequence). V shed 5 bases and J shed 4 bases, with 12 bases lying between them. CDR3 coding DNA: TGTGCCAGCAGCCCAGGCATCCGTTACGAGCAGTACTTC. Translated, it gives CASSPGIRYEQYF.

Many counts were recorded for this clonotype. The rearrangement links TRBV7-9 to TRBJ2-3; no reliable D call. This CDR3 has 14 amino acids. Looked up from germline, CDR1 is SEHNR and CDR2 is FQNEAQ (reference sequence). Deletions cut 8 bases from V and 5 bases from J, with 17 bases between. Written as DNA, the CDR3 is TGTGCCAGCGCCCCGACCCATGGGGTAGATACGCAGTATTTT. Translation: CASAPTHGVDTQYF.

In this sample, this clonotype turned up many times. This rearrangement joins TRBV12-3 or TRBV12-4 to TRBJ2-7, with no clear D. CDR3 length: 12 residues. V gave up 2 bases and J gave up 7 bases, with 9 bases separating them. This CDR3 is CASSLLGREQYF. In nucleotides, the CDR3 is TGTGCCAGCAGTTTATTGGGTCGGGAGCAGTACTTC.

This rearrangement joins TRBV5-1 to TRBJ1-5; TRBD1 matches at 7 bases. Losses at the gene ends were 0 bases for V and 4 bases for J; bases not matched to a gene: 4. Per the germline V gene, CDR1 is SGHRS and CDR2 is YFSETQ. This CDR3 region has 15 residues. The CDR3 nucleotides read TGCGCCAGCAGCTTGGACGGGACAGAAAATCAGCCCCAGCATTTT. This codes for CASSLDGTENQPQHF.